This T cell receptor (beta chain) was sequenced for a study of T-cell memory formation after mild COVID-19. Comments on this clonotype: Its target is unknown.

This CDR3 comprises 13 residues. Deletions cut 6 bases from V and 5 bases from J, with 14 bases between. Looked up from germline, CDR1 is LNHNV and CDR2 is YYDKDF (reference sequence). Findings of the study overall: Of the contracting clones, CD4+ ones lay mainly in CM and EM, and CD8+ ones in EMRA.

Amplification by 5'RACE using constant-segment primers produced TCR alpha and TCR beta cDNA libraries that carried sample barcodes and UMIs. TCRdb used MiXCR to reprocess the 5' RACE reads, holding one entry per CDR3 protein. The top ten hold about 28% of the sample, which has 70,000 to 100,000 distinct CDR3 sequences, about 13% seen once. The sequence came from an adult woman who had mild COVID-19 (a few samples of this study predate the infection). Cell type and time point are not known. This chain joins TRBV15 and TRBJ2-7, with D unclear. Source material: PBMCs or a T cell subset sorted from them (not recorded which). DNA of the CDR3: TGTGCCACCAGACGTGGCTATGGGGACGAGCAGTACTTC. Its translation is CATRRGYGDEQYF.